This T cell receptor beta chain was found in a study of blood T cell dynamics during melanoma immunotherapy. Noted time point: week 3, after first cycle of checkpoint inhibitor. Here immunoSEQ multiplex PCR was the method, and the copy in TCRdb shows in-frame clones only, minus some. Of 12,000 or so clones listed, roughly 90% are singletons. Trimming cost V 3 bases and J 6 bases; bases outside gene matches: 10. The CDR3 consists of 16 residues. CDR1 and CDR2 (germline): LNHDA, SQIVND (reference sequence). The input for sequencing was blood, taken from a patient treated with checkpoint blockade. This sequence was found in a human donor with melanoma. This chain joins TRBV19 and TRBJ1-2; 10 bases are shared with TRBD1. The CDR3 DNA is TGTGCCAGTAGTATTGGGTGGACAGGGGGACGGCATGGCTACACCTTC. Its protein is CASSIGWTGGRHGYTF.